The rows below give T cell receptor beta chains drawn from one sample of a study of T-cell memory formation after mild COVID-19. Each CDR3 protein gets one entry after TCRdb re-called the 5' RACE reads with MiXCR. This table holds 150,000 to 200,000 distinct CDR3 sequences, roughly 17% found once. Material: PBMCs or a T cell subset sorted from them (not recorded which). These TCRs come from an adult woman who had mild COVID-19 (a few samples of this study predate the infection). Cell type and time point are not known. Each CDR3 is given with its conserved first and last residue. D genes are given only for firm matches. Not all rows give a size; the values are once, few, many and, for expanded clones, a class.

j_call	d_call	clone_size	v_call	cdr3_nt	cdr3_aa
TRBJ1-5	NA	NA	TRBV6-5	TGTGCCAGCAGGACCTCCAATCAGCCCCAGCATTTT	CASRTSNQPQHF
TRBJ2-3	NA	NA	TRBV25-1	TGTGCCAGCAGTGAATACACTAGCACAGATACGCAGTATTTT	CASSEYTSTDTQYF
TRBJ2-7	TRBD1	NA	TRBV24-1	TGTGCCACCAGTGATCGAGATCCAGGACAGGGCTACGAGCAGTACTTC	CATSDRDPGQGYEQYF
TRBJ2-1	TRBD2	NA	TRBV20-1	TGCAGTGCTAAAAAAGGGACTAGCGGGGGGTACAATGAGCAGTTCTTC	CSAKKGTSGGYNEQFF
TRBJ1-5	NA	NA	TRBV5-1	TGCGCCAGCAGCTTGGGACCAGCCTATAGCAATCAGCCCCAGCATTTT	CASSLGPAYSNQPQHF
TRBJ1-5	TRBD1	once	TRBV5-1	TGCGCCAGCAGCGCAAGGCCAGGGGGCTGGGATCAGCCCCAGCATTTT	CASSARPGGWDQPQHF
TRBJ2-7	TRBD2	NA	TRBV11-2	TGTGCCAGCAGCTTAGGGTACAGCGGGACCTACGAGCAGTACTTC	CASSLGYSGTYEQYF
TRBJ2-1	TRBD2	NA	TRBV7-9	TGTGCCAGCAGCGCGCCCGGGACTAGCGGGCTAAATTCCTACAATGAGCAGTTCTTC	CASSAPGTSGLNSYNEQFF
TRBJ2-5	NA	few	TRBV3-1	TGTGCCAGCAGCCAAGGGGTTTTGGAGACCCAGTACTTC	CASSQGVLETQYF
TRBJ2-5	TRBD2	NA	TRBV11-2	TGTGCCAGCAGCGATCTAGCTCGGACTAGCGGGAGAGAGACCCAGTACTTC	CASSDLARTSGRETQYF
TRBJ2-5	TRBD2	NA	TRBV5-1	TGCGCCAGCAGCATCGGACTAGCGGGGAAAGGGGAGTGGGAGACCCAGTACTTC	CASSIGLAGKGEWETQYF
TRBJ2-7	NA	few	TRBV4-2	TGTGCCAGCAGCCGAGATAACAGGGCGTTGTACGAGCAGTACTTC	CASSRDNRALYEQYF
TRBJ2-1	NA	NA	TRBV11-3	TGTGCCAGCAGCTTAGAAAGCAGTTCCTACACTGAGCAGTCCTTC	CASSLESSSYTEQSF
TRBJ2-3	NA	few	TRBV20-1	TGCAGTGCTAGACGAGGGGTGAGCGGAAATACGCAGTATTTT	CSARRGVSGNTQYF
TRBJ2-5	TRBD2	NA	TRBV5-1	TGCGCCAGCAGCTTAGTAGCGGGGGGCCAAGTGGGGTCCCAGTACTTC	CASSLVAGGQVGSQYF
TRBJ2-5	NA	few	TRBV11-3	TGTGCCAGCAGCTCCGACTGGGCCGGGCCCCAGTACTTC	CASSSDWAGPQYF